This T cell receptor beta chain was recovered during a study of CD8 T cells in ankylosing spondylitis. Study observations and caveats: Disease-linked clones were CD8+ and relatively rare in peripheral blood. A motif of under ten highly homologous TCR beta variants was seen as apparently characteristic of ankylosing spondylitis blood.

The table lists this clonotype with a few counts. Its antigen is not identified. In germline, CDR1 is DFQATT, CDR2 SNEGSKA (reference sequence). The CDR3 totals 13 residues. V shed 0 bases and J shed 6 bases, with 11 bases lying between them. MiXCR, run by TCRdb on the 5' RACE reads, gives a single entry per CDR3 protein. Of just under 550,000 distinct CDR3 sequences in the sample, about 13% were seen once. J is TRBJ1-1 and V is TRBV20-1; maybe TRBD1 (5 bases). Specimen: blood, either unsorted or a sorted T cell fraction (not recorded which). The receptor comes from a male donor with ankylosing spondylitis. The CDR3 DNA reads as TGCAGTGCTAGAGAGGGGGGTTTCGCTGAAGCTTTCTTT. Translation gives CSAREGGFAEAFF.